The table lists the clone carrying this TCR beta chain with many counts. What it binds is not known. The time point: newly diagnosed GD, antithyroid drugs for less than 3 months. RNA from PBMCs was the source of the TCR library. This CDR3 has 17 amino acids. Trimming cost V 1 base and J 5 bases; bases outside gene matches: 8. Per the germline V gene, CDR1 is MNHEY and CDR2 is SVGAGI. Building the TCR beta libraries relied on iRepertoire HTBI primers, and CDR3 regions underwent Arm-PCR. TCRdb passed the multiplex PCR reads through MiXCR, listing each CDR3 protein once. The sample records 450,000 to 650,000 distinct CDR3 sequences, around 15% being singletons. The data were obtained in a study of regulatory T cells in long-lasting Graves disease. Regarding the study as a whole: A limited number of samples was an acknowledged limitation.

These data were likewise used in another study, on T cells in Graves' hyperthyroidism and ophthalmopathy. Per that study: The TCR CDR3 was amplified in a first-round RT-PCR using the HTBI primer set.

This TCR was sampled from a woman aged 40 to 65 with Graves disease. The source material was peripheral blood mononuclear cells (PBMCs), sampled at new diagnosis, from a patient treated with antithyroid drugs. The chain has TRBV6-5 and TRBJ2-5, with 12 positions matching TRBD2. CDR3 amino acids: CASSYYLLAGGQETQYF. CDR3 DNA sequence: TGTGCCAGCAGTTACTACCTCCTAGCGGGGGGGCAGGAGACCCAGTACTTC.